These 17 T cell receptor beta chains were all obtained from the same sample, sequenced in a study of shared clonotypes between healthy human individuals. Measured with immunoSEQ multiplex PCR; TCRdb has only the in-frame clones, and not every one. The data show some 2 million clones, 85% to 95% seen once. Terminally differentiated effector memory CD45RA+ cells were excluded by CCR7 positive selection of CD45RO-negative cells. The sample was naive CD8+ T cells sorted from blood. These receptors were collected from a man between 18 and 29 years old in good health.

Written as DNA, the CDR3 is TGCGCCAGCACCACCCGGACAGGGGTCGGCTATGGCTACACCTTC. Residues: CASTTRTGVGYGYTF. The rearrangement joins TRBV10-2 to TRBJ1-2, with 9 nucleotides matching TRBD1. Unmatched junction bases numbered 10, after V lost 7 bases and J lost 4 bases. Germline V gene lookup returns CDR1 WSHSY and CDR2 SAAADI. The CDR3 contains 15 residues.

This clone was seen a single time. This chain uses TRBV4-3 with TRBJ2-7; 14 bases match TRBD2. V gave up 3 bases and J gave up 5 bases; unmatched junction bases: 3. Per the germline V gene, CDR1 is LGHNA and CDR2 is YSLEER. The CDR3 runs to 15 residues. CDR3 in DNA: TGCGCCAGCAGCCAGTCGGGACTAGCGGGAGACGAGCAGTACTTC. Encoded protein: CASSQSGLAGDEQYF.

The rearrangement uses TRBV6-6 and TRBJ1-1; unclear D gene. Germline loops: CDR1 MNHNY, CDR2 SVGAGI (reference sequence). V was pared by 5 bases and J by 2 bases, with 12 bases between. The CDR3 runs to 14 residues. The CDR3 coding sequence is TGTGCCAGCAGTCCCCATCTGGGCAACACTGAAGCTTTCTTT. This encodes CASSPHLGNTEAFF.

The chain has TRBV10-2 and TRBJ2-1, with TRBD2 matching 12 bases. Germline V CDR1 and CDR2: WSHSY, SAAADI. The CDR3 is 16 residues long. J lost 4 bases, V lost 3 bases, and 4 bases had no gene match. CDR3 protein: CASSDFGLAGYNEQFF. In DNA, the CDR3 is TGCGCCAGCAGTGACTTTGGACTAGCGGGATACAATGAGCAGTTCTTC.

This clone was seen a single time. V usage is TRBV18 and J usage is TRBJ2-3, with D uncertain. This CDR3 spans 14 amino acids. The germline gives CDR1 KGHSH, CDR2 LQKENI. V lost 3 bases and J 0 bases, leaving 7 bases between the germline ends. This CDR3 is CASSPEPSTDTQYF. The CDR3 nucleotides are TGTGCCAGCTCACCGGAGCCTAGCACAGATACGCAGTATTTT.

Note on this clone: Other DNA sequences in the same sample also yield this CDR3. The gene calls are TRBV10-3 and TRBJ2-7; D gene uncertain. The CDR3 contains 13 residues. The germline CDR1 and CDR2 sequences are ENHRY and SYGVKD. V was trimmed by 0 bases and J by 2 bases, leaving 5 bases between them. The DNA for the CDR3 is TGTGCCATCAGTGAGTCCGGCGCCTACGAGCAGTACTTC. Translating gives CAISESGAYEQYF.

For this clone: Within the sample, other DNA sequences also encode this same CDR3. This chain joins TRBV11-3 and TRBJ2-7, with 10 bases identical to TRBD1. The CDR3 loop spans 14 amino acids. The trim removed 4 bases at V and 3 bases at J, leaving 3 bases unmatched. CDR1 is SGHNT, CDR2 YENEEA, per germline. CDR3 in amino acids: CASSSGTGDYEQYF. CDR3 DNA sequence: TGTGCCAGCAGCTCCGGGACAGGGGACTACGAGCAGTACTTC.

The chain joins TRBV10-3 to TRBJ2-7; D is tentatively TRBD1 or TRBD2 (5 bases each). V was clipped by 8 bases and J by 2 bases, with 13 bases between them. The V gene's germline CDR1 is ENHRY and CDR2 SYGVKD. This CDR3 comprises 13 residues. CDR3 DNA sequence: TGTGCCATCGCCTACGGGACCACCTACGAGCAGTACTTC. Its translation is CAIAYGTTYEQYF.

The chain is built from TRBV2 and TRBJ2-7, with D unclear. Germline lookup yields CDR1 SNHLY and CDR2 FYNNEI. The CDR3 totals 13 residues. Trimming removed 7 bases at V and 0 bases at J, with 10 bases between. The CDR3, as DNA: TGTGCCAGCATGGCCGTTAGCTCCTACGAGCAGTACTTC. This codes for CASMAVSSYEQYF.

V usage is TRBV10-1 and J usage is TRBJ2-2; possible D gene TRBD2, 7 bases. V shed 6 bases and J shed 0 bases, with 20 bases lying between them. CDR1 is WNHNN and CDR2 is SYGVQD in the germline V gene (reference sequence). This CDR3 is built from 18 residues. For the CDR3, the DNA is TGCGCCAGCAGAAAGGGGGGAGGGCCCCTAACGAACACCGGGGAGCTGTTTTTT. Its translation is CASRKGGGPLTNTGELFF.

As to this clone: Other nucleotide sequences from this sample produce the same CDR3. V and J are TRBV27 and TRBJ2-7; D gene uncertain. V was trimmed by 2 bases and J by 3 bases, leaving 8 bases between them. CDR3 length: 13 amino acids. The germline V gene encodes CDR1 MNHEY and CDR2 SMNVEV (reference sequence). As DNA, the CDR3 is TGTGCCAGCAGTTTAGTTGGTGGCTACGAGCAGTACTTC. This sequence encodes CASSLVGGYEQYF.

The chain links TRBV9 to TRBJ2-3, with D possibly TRBD1 on 6 matching bases. Germline V lookup: CDR1 SGDLS, CDR2 YYNGEE. The length of the CDR3 is 16 residues. V was clipped by 4 bases and J by 2 bases, with 17 bases between them. CDR3 sequence reads: CASSTGQWGLTDTQYF. The CDR3 nucleotides read TGTGCCAGCAGCACTGGACAGTGGGGCCTCACAGATACGCAGTATTTT.

J is TRBJ1-1 and V is TRBV6-1; D call uncertain. Trimming took off 3 bases at V and 3 bases at J, with 5 bases between the two ends. The CDR3 loop spans 12 amino acids. CDR1 is MNHNS and CDR2 is SASEGT in the germline V gene. The CDR3 sequence: CASSEEYTEAFF. CDR3 nucleotides: TGTGCCAGCAGTGAGGAGTACACTGAAGCTTTCTTT.

This chain uses TRBV11-2 with TRBJ2-1; D is ambiguous. Trimming pared 0 bases from V and 6 bases from J, leaving 6 bases between. The germline CDR1 and CDR2 sequences are SGHAT and FQNNGV. This CDR3 has 13 residues. The CDR3 coding sequence is TGTGCCAGCAGCTTAGATCTGGGCAATGAGCAGTTCTTC. Protein sequence: CASSLDLGNEQFF.

The V and J genes are TRBV6-1 and TRBJ2-4; 8 nucleotides agree with TRBD1. This CDR3 contains 15 residues. Germline CDR1 MNHNS, CDR2 SASEGT. V was pared by 1 base and J by 6 bases, with 5 bases of the junction left unmatched. Here the CDR3 reads CASSEGQGKANIQYF. The CDR3 DNA is TGTGCCAGCAGTGAAGGACAGGGGAAGGCAAACATTCAGTACTTC.

This chain connects TRBV28 to TRBJ2-7, with 7 positions matching TRBD2. The CDR3 consists of 14 residues. Germline CDR1 is MDHEN and CDR2 is SYDVKM. With 7 bases clipped from V and 3 bases from J, the junction kept 9 bases outside the gene matches. CDR3 amino acids: CASTPWGGDYEQYF. DNA for the CDR3: TGTGCCAGCACCCCCTGGGGGGGGGACTACGAGCAGTACTTC.

V usage is TRBV29-1 and J usage is TRBJ2-2; 14 positions match TRBD2. The junction had 5 bases not matched to a gene; V was cut back by 3 bases and J by 5 bases. The CDR3 runs to 16 residues. Germline values: CDR1 SQVTM, CDR2 ANQGSEA. DNA for the CDR3: TGCAGCGTTGAGGGGACTAGCGGGAGTCTGACCGGGGAGCTGTTTTTT. Its protein product is CSVEGTSGSLTGELFF.